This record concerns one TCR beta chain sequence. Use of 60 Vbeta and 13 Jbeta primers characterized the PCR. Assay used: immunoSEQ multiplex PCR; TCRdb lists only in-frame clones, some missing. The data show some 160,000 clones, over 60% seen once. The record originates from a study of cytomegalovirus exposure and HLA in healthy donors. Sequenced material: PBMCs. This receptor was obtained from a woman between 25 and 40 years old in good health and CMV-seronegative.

CDR3 amino acids: CASSLTSGEYTDTQYF. The CDR3 DNA sequence: TGTGCCAGCTCCCTGACTAGCGGGGAGTACACAGATACGCAGTATTTT. The chain is built from TRBV18 and TRBJ2-3; 11 bases are a match to TRBD2. This CDR3 comprises 16 residues. Germline values: CDR1 KGHSH, CDR2 LQKENI. V shed 6 bases, J shed 2 bases, and the junction held 7 bases outside the gene matches.